The TCR beta chain under discussion was sequenced for a study of shared clonotypes between healthy human individuals. This table comes from immunoSEQ multiplex PCR, and its TCRdb copy is limited to in-frame clones, with some not included. This table holds a few hundred thousand clones, around three quarters found once. Germline V gene lookup returns CDR1 MGHRA and CDR2 YSYEKL. The CDR3 consists of 18 residues. The ends lost 0 bases at V and 8 bases at J; junction bases unmatched: 15. The J gene is TRBJ2-1, the V gene TRBV4-1; 8 bases map to TRBD2. The TCR originated in a woman aged 40 to 50 in good health. Some clones in this sample may be carry-over from other donors' samples. Sequencing used PBMCs. The CDR3 is CASSQDRIAGSPPYEQFF. CDR3 coding DNA: TGCGCCAGCAGCCAAGATAGGATAGCGGGGTCGCCCCCATATGAGCAGTTCTTC.